The 22 T cell receptor beta chains reported below all come from one sample, sequenced in a study of cytotoxic CD8 clonotypes in ibrutinib-treated CLL. Method: immunoSEQ multiplex PCR; TCRdb's copy keeps in-frame clones and lacks some. The sample has approximately 150,000 clones; 70% to 85% are singletons. The input for sequencing was PBMCs, taken after 12 months of ibrutinib treatment. The receptors originated from a human donor with chronic lymphocytic leukemia.

The chain employs TRBV27 and TRBJ1-4; 7 bases fit TRBD1. Germline V lookup: CDR1 MNHEY, CDR2 SMNVEV (reference sequence). The CDR3 is made up of 15 amino acids. After removal of 5 bases from V and 5 bases from J, the junction contained 8 bases not matched to a gene. CDR3: CASSLYGTVNEKLFF. In DNA, the CDR3 is TGTGCCAGCAGTCTTTACGGGACAGTGAATGAAAAACTGTTTTTT.

The chain is built from TRBV7-2 and TRBJ2-1, with a tentative D call TRBD2 (5 bases). This CDR3 contains 15 residues. V shed 6 bases and J shed 0 bases, with 12 bases lying between them. Per germline, CDR1 SGHTA and CDR2 FQGNSA. The CDR3: CASSPDSSSYNEQFF. The CDR3 DNA is TGTGCCAGCAGTCCGGACTCCAGCTCCTACAATGAGCAGTTCTTC.

J is TRBJ2-2 and V is TRBV6-4; 8 nucleotides agree with TRBD2. The ends lost 3 bases at V and 5 bases at J; junction bases unmatched: 8. From germline, CDR1 is MRHNA and CDR2 SNTAGT. The CDR3 contains 16 residues. CDR3: CASSETGGPNTGELFF. The CDR3 coding sequence is TGTGCCAGCAGTGAAACGGGGGGGCCAAATACCGGGGAGCTGTTTTTT.

V gene TRBV5-1 combines with J gene TRBJ1-4; 11 bases are a match to TRBD1. J gave up 2 bases and V 4 bases, and 4 bases lay outside the gene matches. Germline V lookup: CDR1 SGHRS, CDR2 YFSETQ. This CDR3 region has 16 residues. The CDR3 nucleotides read TGCGCCAGCAGCGGAGGACAGGGGGCTACTAATGAAAAACTGTTTTTT. Amino acid sequence: CASSGGQGATNEKLFF.

The rearrangement links TRBV13 to TRBJ1-6; no reliable D call. Germline V gene lookup returns CDR1 PRHDT and CDR2 FYEKMQ (reference sequence). V lost 4 bases to trimming and J lost 0 bases, with 10 bases between them. The CDR3 is made up of 16 amino acids. CDR3 loop: CASSSAGSSYNSPLHF. CDR3 coding DNA: TGTGCCAGCAGCTCTGCCGGGAGCTCCTATAATTCACCCCTCCACTTT.

This sequence joins TRBV15 and TRBJ2-3; D is ambiguous. CDR1 is LNHNV, CDR2 YYDKDF, per germline (reference sequence). V lost 8 bases to trimming and J lost 1 base, with 16 bases between them. The CDR3 spans 15 residues. The CDR3, as DNA: TGTGCCACCTCCTACCCTGAGAGTGGCACAGATACGCAGTATTTT. Translated: CATSYPESGTDTQYF. Variable domain in full (rest from reference TRBV15 and TRBJ2-3): DAMVIQNPRYQVTQFGKPVTLSCSQTLNHNVMYWYQQKSSQAPKLLFHYYDKDFNNEADTPDNFQSRRPNTSFCFLDIRSPGLGDTAMYLCATSYPESGTDTQYFGPGTRLTVL.

The sample holds one count of this clone. V is TRBV19 and J is TRBJ2-3; TRBD1 matches 9 bases. CDR3 size: 17 residues. V trimming: 7 bases; J trimming: 1 base; junction bases outside the gene matches: 12. CDR1 and CDR2 (germline): LNHDA, SQIVND (reference sequence). CDR3 sequence: CASKPPRDRVGTDTQYF. The CDR3, as DNA: TGTGCCAGTAAACCGCCCCGGGACAGGGTGGGCACAGATACGCAGTATTTT.

The CDR3 region is CASSLGVAGGGDTQYF. CDR3 DNA sequence: TGTGCCAGCAGCTTAGGGGTTGCGGGGGGTGGAGATACGCAGTATTTT. The chain uses TRBV7-7 and TRBJ2-3; 8 bases line up with TRBD2. V lost 1 base and J lost 5; bases outside the gene matches: 8. CDR3 size: 16 residues. Germline-derived CDR1 and CDR2 are SSHAT and FNYEAQ (reference sequence).

The chain recombines TRBV30 with TRBJ2-7; possibly TRBD1 for D (5 bases). Looked up from germline, CDR1 is GTSNPN and CDR2 is SVGIG (reference sequence). This CDR3 spans 12 amino acids. V lost 4 bases and J 3 bases, leaving 10 bases between the germline ends. The CDR3 DNA follows: TGTGCCTGGACTCAGGGAATCTACGAGCAGTACTTC. Amino acids: CAWTQGIYEQYF. The full variable domain, completed using reference TRBV30 and TRBJ2-7, is SQTIHQWPATLVQPVGSPLSLECTVEGTSNPNLYWYRQAAGRGLQLLFYSVGIGQISSEVPQNLSASRPQDRQFILSSKKLLLSDSGFYLCAWTQGIYEQYFGPGTRLTVT.

The genes are TRBV4-3 and TRBJ2-2; D not resolved. The CDR3 length is 15 residues. With 1 base removed from V and 3 bases from J, the gap between germline ends came to 9 bases. Germline CDR1 is LGHNA and CDR2 is YSLEER. This CDR3 is CASSQGLLYTGELFF. The CDR3 DNA is TGCGCCAGCAGCCAAGGCCTCCTGTACACCGGGGAGCTGTTTTTT.

This chain connects TRBV5-1 to TRBJ1-1; 9 positions match TRBD1. V trimming: 6 bases; J trimming: 6 bases; junction bases outside the gene matches: 15. The V gene's germline CDR1 is SGHRS and CDR2 YFSETQ. The length of the CDR3 is 16 residues. In nucleotides, the CDR3 is TGCGCCAGCACCGGACAACCCCGGGACAGGGAATCTGAAGCTTTCTTT. As protein: CASTGQPRDRESEAFF.

The rearrangement links TRBV7-2 to TRBJ1-6; the D is unclear. This CDR3 contains 15 residues. Germline-derived CDR1 and CDR2 are SGHTA and FQGNSA. Trimming cost V 5 bases and J 5 bases, with 13 bases left between them. The chain's CDR3 is CASSPWTDDNSPLHF. The CDR3 region has the DNA TGTGCCAGCAGCCCCTGGACCGATGATAATTCACCCCTCCACTTT.

This chain links TRBV7-6 with TRBJ1-5; TRBD1 matches at 8 bases. Germline CDR1 is SGHVS and CDR2 is FNYEAQ. Trimming took 1 base from V and 2 from J; bases not matched to a gene: 10. CDR3 length: 18 residues. CDR3 coding DNA: TGTGCCAGCAGCTTAGTACCAGGGGGCGCGGACGGCAATCAGCCCCAGCATTTT. Protein sequence: CASSLVPGGADGNQPQHF. The complete variable domain, with remaining parts taken from reference TRBV7-6 and TRBJ1-5, reads GAGVSQSPRYKVTKRGQDVALRCDPISGHVSLYWYRQALGQGPEFLTYFNYEAQQDKSGLPNDRFSAERPEGSISTLTIQRTEQRDSAMYRCASSLVPGGADGNQPQHFGDGTRLSIL.

The chain carries TRBV7-3 and TRBJ2-7, with D perhaps given as TRBD1 or TRBD2 (5 bases each). Trimming left V 1 base short and J 3 bases short, with 13 bases between. The CDR3 consists of 15 residues. Germline-derived CDR1 and CDR2 are SGHTA and FQGTGA. The CDR3 nucleotides read TGTGCCAGCAGCTTAAGACGGGACCCAGGCTACGAGCAGTACTTC. This encodes CASSLRRDPGYEQYF.

This chain links TRBV6-5 with TRBJ2-2, with 10 bases identical to TRBD1. The V and J ends lost 4 bases and 5 bases, in that order; junction bases with no gene match: 7. CDR3 size: 16 residues. Per germline, CDR1 MNHEY and CDR2 SVGAGI. In DNA, the CDR3 is TGTGCCAGCAGTTCACGGGACAGGGGACCAACCGGGGAGCTGTTTTTT. This gives the protein CASSSRDRGPTGELFF.

The sample holds one count of this clone. The chain has TRBV7-2 and TRBJ2-3; perhaps TRBD2 as D (5 bases). Germline CDR1 SGHTA, CDR2 FQGNSA. V dropped 2 bases and J dropped 2 bases, with 11 bases sitting between them. This CDR3 contains 15 residues. The CDR3: CASSLSGFYTDTQYF. CDR3 DNA: TGTGCCAGCAGCTTATCGGGGTTCTACACAGATACGCAGTATTTT.

The rearrangement joins TRBV21-1 to TRBJ1-4; TRBD1, the D gene given by the table, was not confirmed from the DNA. TRBV21-1 is reported as a pseudogene. This CDR3 spans 19 amino acids. CDR3 sequence reads: CASSDWGRVSWRKGEKLFF. The CDR3 region has the DNA TGTGCCAGCAGCGACTGGGGCAGGGTCAGTTGGAGAAAGGGAGAAAAACTGTTTTTT.

CDR3: CAILGGRQGWGYTF. The DNA for the CDR3 is TGTGCCATCCTGGGCGGAAGACAGGGCTGGGGCTACACCTTC. The rearrangement uses TRBV10-3 and TRBJ1-2, with TRBD1 matching over 7 bases. After removal of 8 bases from V and 8 bases from J, the junction contained 14 bases not matched to a gene. The germline V gene has CDR1 ENHRY and CDR2 SYGVKD. The CDR3 runs 14 residues.

The V gene is TRBV5-1, the J gene TRBJ2-1; D is possibly TRBD2 (5 bases). V was clipped by 0 bases and J by 2 bases, with 9 bases between them. The CDR3 covers 15 residues. CDR1 is SGHRS, CDR2 YFSETQ, per germline. CDR3 amino acids: CASSLGTGAYNEQFF. CDR3 sequence (DNA): TGCGCCAGCAGCTTGGGGACCGGGGCCTACAATGAGCAGTTCTTC.

As DNA, the CDR3 is TGCAGTGCTAGCCAAAAGCAGTTCTTC. This translates into CSASQKQFF. J is TRBJ2-1 and V is TRBV20-1, with no clear D. V shed 3 bases and J shed 11 bases, with 5 bases lying between them. The CDR3 runs 9 residues. CDR1 is DFQATT and CDR2 is SNEGSKA in the germline V gene (reference sequence).

The V call is TRBV30, the J call TRBJ2-7; D tentatively fits TRBD1 or TRBD2 (5 bases each). Germline CDR1 GTSNPN, CDR2 SVGIG (reference sequence). The CDR3 is 14 amino acids. Trimming left V 0 bases short and J 0 bases short, with 9 bases between. CDR3 in amino acids: CAWSVKGSSYEQYF. For the CDR3, the DNA is TGTGCCTGGAGTGTAAAGGGGAGCTCCTACGAGCAGTACTTC.

The chain carries TRBV19 and TRBJ2-7; the match to TRBD2 covers 11 bases. V lost 6 bases to trimming and J lost 5 bases; unmatched junction nucleotides: 12. The germline gives CDR1 LNHDA, CDR2 SQIVND (reference sequence). CDR3 length: 16 amino acids. The CDR3 spells CASSLVAGGPIHEQYF. CDR3 nucleotides: TGTGCCAGTAGCCTCGTAGCGGGGGGGCCAATCCACGAGCAGTACTTC.